This entry concerns a single T cell receptor (beta chain). Each CDR3 protein gets one entry after TCRdb re-called the RT-PCR reads with MiXCR. This repertoire shows about 680,000 distinct CDR3 sequences, 14% found once; its top ten account for about 3.9%. This CDR3 has 16 residues. CDR1 and CDR2 (germline): SGDLS, YYNGEE. With 3 bases removed from V and 7 bases from J, the gap between germline ends came to 17 bases. The sequence derives from a female donor in good health, serving as a healthy control. V and J are TRBV9 and TRBJ1-6, with D unclear. Sequencing used memory CD4+ T cells from blood. CDR3 in amino acids: CASSASGVVANSPLHF. CDR3 DNA: TGTGCCAGCAGCGCTTCTGGGGTGGTAGCGAATTCACCCCTCCACTTT.